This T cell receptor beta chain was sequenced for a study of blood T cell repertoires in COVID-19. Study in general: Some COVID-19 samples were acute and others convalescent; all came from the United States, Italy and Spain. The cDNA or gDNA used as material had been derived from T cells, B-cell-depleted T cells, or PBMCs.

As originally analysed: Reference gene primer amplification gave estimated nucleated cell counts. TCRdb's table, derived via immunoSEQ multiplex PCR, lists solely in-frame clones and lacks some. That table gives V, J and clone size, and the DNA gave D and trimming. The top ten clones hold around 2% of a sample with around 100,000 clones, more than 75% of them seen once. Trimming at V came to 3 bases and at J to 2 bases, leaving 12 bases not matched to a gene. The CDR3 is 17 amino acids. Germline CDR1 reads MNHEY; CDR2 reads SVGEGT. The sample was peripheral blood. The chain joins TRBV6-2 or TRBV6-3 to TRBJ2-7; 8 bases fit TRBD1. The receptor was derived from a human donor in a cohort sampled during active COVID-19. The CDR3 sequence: CASSYFLMRTGPYEQYF. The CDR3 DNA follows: TGTGCCAGCAGTTATTTTCTCATGAGGACAGGGCCCTACGAGCAGTACTTC.